This TCR beta chain was captured in a study of naive and memory T cell subsets. TCR cDNA received a 3' ligated oligonucleotide that carried a UMI. Whole blood, 2.5 ml, came from adult healthy volunteers. CDR3 length: 13 residues. CDR1 and CDR2 (germline): MNHEY, SVGEGT. The V end was cut by 6 bases, the J end by 6 bases, with 12 bases between. The sample holds many counts of this clonotype. Four PCR rounds used nested alpha and beta constant region primers plus the SP2 primer. TCRdb reanalysed the 5' RACE reads using MiXCR and keeps one entry per CDR3 protein. Of around 56,000 distinct CDR3 sequences in the sample, over 6% were seen once.

J is TRBJ1-5 and V is TRBV6-2 or TRBV6-3; no clear D gene. The receptor comes from a female donor in good health. The CDR3 is CASRRDIGQPQHF. CDR3 bases: TGTGCCAGCAGGCGCGACATAGGTCAGCCCCAGCATTTT.